The clone carrying this TCR beta chain was observed a few times. Its antigen is not known. These data originate in a study of T-cell memory formation after mild COVID-19. Regarding the study as a whole: Whether day 37 second-wave clones are SARS-CoV-2-specific was not confirmed. Several responding clones turned up in pre-infection memory, indicating that cross-reactive memory may have taken part. Clones shrinking from day 15 to 85 showed even CD4/CD8 mixes; later expanders tilted CD4+.

The J segment lost 5 bases and the V segment lost 5 bases, leaving 8 bases of the junction unmatched. This CDR3 region has 14 residues. Germline V CDR1 and CDR2: SGHAT, FQNNGV. TCR alpha and TCR beta cDNA libraries carrying sample barcodes and UMIs were produced by 5'RACE using constant-segment primers. TCRdb passed the 5' RACE reads through MiXCR, listing each CDR3 protein once. The repertoire has tens of thousands of distinct CDR3 sequences, about 15% of them found once; the top ten carry roughly two fifths. This sequence was found in a young man who had mild COVID-19 (a few samples of this study predate the infection). Cell type and time point are not known. What was sequenced was PBMCs or a T cell subset sorted from them (not recorded which). The chain uses TRBV11-2 and TRBJ2-5; 7 positions match TRBD1. This CDR3 reads CASSQRTGQETQYF. As DNA, the CDR3 is TGTGCCAGCAGCCAACGGACAGGACAGGAGACCCAGTACTTC.